This T cell receptor (beta chain) is from a study of regulatory T cells in long-lasting Graves disease (dated by TCRdb to about 2021). About the investigation overall: Newly diagnosed Graves' disease patients had taken antithyroid drugs for less than 3 months. Persistent Graves' disease patients were compared with newly diagnosed Graves' disease patients by peripheral blood TCR sequencing and RNA sequencing. The study took place in China and was registered as a clinical trial. A total of roughly 35 samples were covered by TCR sequencing, comprising roughly 13 persistent and around 20 newly diagnosed Graves' disease patients. Results the study describes overall, beyond this receptor: Sequencing and analysis were restricted to the TCR beta chain. As a limitation, the authors acknowledged that the small sample size may reduce accuracy. Only peripheral blood was studied, because thyroid tissue, the primary lesion, was inaccessible. A larger number of public clonotypes was shared among persistent patients (over 2,500) than among newly diagnosed patients (about 990). Compared with newly diagnosed patients, persistent Graves' disease patients had lower TCR Shannon entropy and fewer highly expanded clones, which suggests clonal expansion. Preferential use of TRBV28, TRBJ1-2 and TRBJ2-5 was observed in persistent disease, whereas TRBV20-1 and TRBJ2-1 were favored in newly diagnosed disease.

Worth noting for this clonotype: The antigen it recognizes is unknown. Base qualities are missing; no much larger clone stands one base away.

The time point label of this sample denotes: newly diagnosed GD, antithyroid drugs for less than 3 months. For both TCR sequencing and RNA sequencing, RNA was extracted from PBMCs in TRIzol. The diagnosis of Graves' disease was made according to American Thyroid Association guidelines. Patients for the study were recruited at an endocrinology department in Xi'an, China. Each patient gave roughly 8.4 milliliters of peripheral blood, collected in an EDTA anticoagulant tube. Ficoll Paque Plus density gradient separation was used to isolate PBMCs, and no further T cell sorting was performed. An Agilent 2100 Bioanalyzer and agarose gel were used to assess RNA quality, and a NanoDrop 2000 was used to measure RNA concentration. There are 16 amino acids in the CDR3, from cysteine to phenylalanine inclusive. Of all the DNA, just the CDR3 is kept, 48 bases in frame from base 1. V is pared back by 0 bases and J by 3 bases, with 15 bases lying between the germline termini. CDR1 is given as SGDLS and CDR2 as YYNGEE, both from the germline V gene.

Preparation of the library involved multiplex PCR. Sequencing was performed on an Illumina HiSeq 4000. iRepertoire HTBI primers and Arm-PCR amplification of CDR3 regions were used to construct TCR beta libraries. Gel purification was performed on PCR products prior to sequencing. In the paper's pipeline: Gene usage analysis of CDR3 amino acid clonotypes relied on the roughly 60 TRBV and 14 TRBJ segments identified across samples. COPE and FqMerger were used to merge the filtered high-quality paired reads into contigs. BLAST was used to align contigs to the IMGT TRBV, TRBD and TRBJ reference genes, and CDR3 was defined following IMGT. Any clonotype with a frequency above 0.1% was classified as a highly expanded clone. Repertoire diversity was measured by Shannon entropy, and V-J evenness by the Gini coefficient. A clonotype was considered public if more than one individual shared it. The public reads were reanalyzed by TCRdb: fastp trimming at Q25, MiXCR alignment, in-frame beta chains only. Duplicate CDR3 protein sequences are folded into a single record with the most common DNA and genes. The V and J calls follow TCRdb's processing rather than the paper's. This sample holds some 220,000 distinct CDR3 sequences; around 19% were observed only once. The top ten hold about 10% of the sample.

The same specimen was also included in a second study, on T cells in Graves' hyperthyroidism and ophthalmopathy. As the second paper documents: Stable Graves' hyperthyroidism was defined as the absence of progression to ophthalmopathy over 18 months of follow-up. Hyperthyroidism patients were aged 18 to 65 years and newly diagnosed, with disease duration of less than 2 months. Exclusion was applied to patients with uncontrolled infections, other autoimmune diseases, pregnancy or lactation. Diagnoses were established on the basis of clinical symptoms, serum thyroxine and TRAb, thyroid ultrasound, and orbital computed tomography. A first-round RT-PCR of the TCR CDR3 used the HTBI primer set with the Qiagen OneStep RT-PCR kit. Most expanded thyroid clonotypes (frequency above 0.001) were also detected in blood, suggesting blood repertoires may reflect thyroid immune responses. A 13 V-J signature model separated ophthalmopathy from stable hyperthyroidism, with over 85% sensitivity and about 81% specificity in cross-validation and 80%/75% in testing. In validation, the model predicted progression to ophthalmopathy with approximately 70% sensitivity and about 73% specificity, a median of 6.5 months before onset. To identify TCR V-J signatures that set the groups apart, the researchers used a discovery cohort of about a hundred patients, made up of approximately 43 with Graves' ophthalmopathy and some 60 with stable Graves' hyperthyroidism. An independent validation cohort of under 20 hyperthyroidism patients and approximately 16 patients who later progressed to ophthalmopathy tested prospective prediction of ophthalmopathy. For training and testing, the roughly 97 patients in the discovery cohort were randomly divided in a 7:3 ratio. The study also compared thyroid tissue and blood T-cell repertoires from several Graves' hyperthyroidism patients. Following sampling, methimazole starting at 30 mg daily was given to hyperthyroidism patients, and high-dose intravenous methylprednisolone was given to ophthalmopathy patients. Libraries were constructed in a second round of multiplex PCR, after which size selection and purification were performed. Libraries were sequenced paired-end with 100 bp reads on an Illumina HiSeq2000. SOAPnuke was used to process the raw data, removing reads that contained adapters or uncalled bases, had a mean Phred below 15, or lacked an exact match to the constant primer or identifier. COPE v1.2.5 was used to merge the high-quality paired reads, and each unique nucleotide sequence was defined as a clonotype. MiTCR v1.1 was used to align the clonotypes against IMGT TRBV, TRBD and TRBJ reference segments. The analysis was restricted to V-J combinations with a frequency above 0.0001, which together covered 99% to 99.2% of the repertoires. A TCS score was defined as the ratio of F50 (clonal expansion) to E x V (chaos), with BLOSUM62-based TCRdist applied between CDR3 peptides within each V-J. Welch's t-statistics and random forest reduced around 550 V-J features to roughly 13, which were used in a naive Bayes classifier (R e1071). No statistical method was used to set the sample size in advance, and investigators knew the group allocation. According to the paper, TCR Vbeta CDR3 sequencing was carried out on approximately 140 peripheral blood samples, which came from around 43 ophthalmopathy, about 75 hyperthyroidism and about 17 progressor patients.

The TCR originated in a woman aged 30 to 39 with Graves disease. Donor details come from another sample of the same person, matched by shared clones. Specimen: peripheral blood mononuclear cells (PBMCs), collected at new diagnosis, from a patient treated with antithyroid drugs. This receptor chain uses TRBV9 and TRBJ1-1, and perhaps TRBD1 as D gene, on 5 matching bases. The CDR3 sequence is CASSVGGGGLDTEAFF. The DNA sequence reads TGTGCCAGCAGCGTAGGGGGGGGAGGTCTGGACACTGAAGCTTTCTTT.